The sequence of this T cell receptor (beta chain) was determined in a study of blood T cells in healthy people across ages. Primers used in a second PCR of roughly 6 to 12 cycles were a sample-barcoded 5' primer and a J-beta primer mix. MiXCR, applied by TCRdb to the 5' RACE reads, yields one record per CDR3 protein. The sample yields around 800,000 distinct CDR3 sequences, about 42% seen once. The sequence came from a man in his 60s in good health. Sample: blood.

Here the CDR3 reads CASGGADSNQPQHF. Written as DNA, the CDR3 is TGTGCCAGCGGTGGGGCGGACAGCAATCAGCCCCAGCATTTT. This chain uses TRBV2 with TRBJ1-5; TRBD1 might be the D (5 bases). This CDR3 is built from 14 residues. Trimming pared 8 bases from V and 1 base from J, leaving 12 bases between. The germline V gene encodes CDR1 SNHLY and CDR2 FYNNEI.